A single sample gave rise to the 4 T cell receptor beta chains below, sequenced in a study of multiple sclerosis patients with progressive multifocal leukoencephalopathy. Using immunoSEQ multiplex PCR, the repertoire was profiled, and TCRdb retains in-frame clones only, with some absent. The top ten hold about 1.3% of the sample, which has about 28,000 clones, about 90% seen once. Time point reported: 12 to 13 months of natalizumab therapy. The source material was PBMCs, sampled from a patient treated with natalizumab. These receptors all come from a human donor with multiple sclerosis.

This chain joins TRBV6-4 and TRBJ2-3; 12 bases map to TRBD2. Losses at the gene ends were 0 bases for V and 4 bases for J; bases not matched to a gene: 2. The CDR3 runs 16 residues. Germline CDR1 reads MRHNA; CDR2 reads SNTAGT. CDR3 coding DNA: TGTGCCAGCAGTGACTCGACTAGCGGGGGTTCAGATACGCAGTATTTT. Its protein is CASSDSTSGGSDTQYF.

The chain links TRBV4-3 to TRBJ2-3; a possible D gene is TRBD1 (6 bases). This CDR3 has 16 amino acids. Trimming removed 4 bases from V and 2 bases from J, with 16 bases in between. CDR1 LGHNA and CDR2 YSLEER come from the germline V gene. In DNA form, the CDR3 reads TGCGCCAGCAGCCCGACGGACAGAACCATCACAGATACGCAGTATTTT. The encoded protein is CASSPTDRTITDTQYF.

V and J are TRBV10-3 and TRBJ2-2, with D perhaps matching TRBD1 (8 bases). Trimming removed 4 bases at V and 1 base at J, with 13 bases between. The CDR3 runs to 16 residues. From germline, CDR1 is ENHRY and CDR2 SYGVKD. The DNA of the CDR3 is TGTGCCATCAGTGGGAGCGGGACAGGGAACACCGGGGAGCTGTTTTTT. It specifies CAISGSGTGNTGELFF.

The V gene is TRBV25-1, the J gene TRBJ2-1; D may be TRBD1 (6 bases). The CDR3 length is 13 residues. V was trimmed by 6 bases and J by 10 bases, leaving 16 bases between them. Per germline, CDR1 MGHDK and CDR2 SYGVNS. The CDR3 nucleotides are TGTGCCAGCAGCGCACAGGGAGCCACGGAGCAGTTCTTC. Translating it yields CASSAQGATEQFF.